The rows below give T cell receptor beta chains drawn from one sample of a study of graft-versus-host responses after intestinal transplantation. The antigens of these receptors remain unknown. Clones were read by immunoSEQ multiplex PCR, and TCRdb kept only the in-frame ones, dropping some. Among about 110,000 clones listed, approximately 86% were seen once. The specimen comprised unstimulated CD4+ T cells sorted from spleen or lymph node cells, sampled before transplant. All receptors come from a human donor who was the organ donor for an intestinal transplant. Both conserved end residues are part of each CDR3. The D gene is left open where the match is weak. Rows may omit the clone size; those that give it use once, few, many or a size class.

J,size,V,D,DNA,CDR3
TRBJ1-3,few,TRBV2,-,TGTGCCAGCAGGGCTCAGGACCTCTCTGGAAACACCATATATTTT,CASRAQDLSGNTIYF
TRBJ2-3,-,TRBV21-1,-,TGTGCCAGCAGCAAAGGGGGCGGGGAGATCACAGATACGCAGTATTTT,CASSKGGGEITDTQYF
TRBJ2-7,few,TRBV11-2,TRBD2,TGTGCCAGCAGCTCTAAGATCTCGGGGGGGGCCTACGAGCAGTACTTC,CASSSKISGGAYEQYF
TRBJ2-3,-,TRBV6-1,TRBD2,TGTGCCAGCAGTGAAGCGGGGGGGATCACAGATACGCAGTATTTT,CASSEAGGITDTQYF
TRBJ2-3,-,TRBV11-3,TRBD2,TGTGCCAGCAGCATAGGACTAGGCCGCACAGATACGCAGTATTTT,CASSIGLGRTDTQYF
TRBJ1-1,-,TRBV5-6,-,TGTGCCAGCAGCTTTATCGGGGGAGGCACTGAAGCTTTCTTT,CASSFIGGGTEAFF
TRBJ1-2,-,TRBV6-1,-,TGTGCCAGCAGTGACCAGGGCATTCCTAACTATGGCTACACCTTC,CASSDQGIPNYGYTF
TRBJ2-5,-,TRBV7-9,TRBD2,TGTGCCAGCAGCCCCGCCTCCGCGGGAGTCGGGACCCAGTACTTC,CASSPASAGVGTQYF
TRBJ2-7,-,TRBV11-3,-,TGTGCCAGCAGCTCGGGCCAGTCCTACGAGCAGTACTTC,CASSSGQSYEQYF
TRBJ1-5,-,TRBV5-3,-,TGTGCCGGCAGAAGGGGTTCTCAGCCCCAGCATTTT,CAGRRGSQPQHF
TRBJ2-3,few,TRBV11-2,TRBD2,TGTGCCAGCAGCCTCAGCGGGGGGACCACAGATACGCAGTATTTT,CASSLSGGTTDTQYF
TRBJ2-1,-,TRBV2,TRBD2,TGTGCCAGCAGGGTGCGGGAGGTCTACAATGAGCAGTTCTTC,CASRVREVYNEQFF
TRBJ2-5,-,TRBV2,-,TGTGCCAGCAGTGATAGACAGGTACAAGAGACCCAGTACTTC,CASSDRQVQETQYF
TRBJ2-3,-,TRBV5-1,TRBD2,TGCGCCAGCAGCCGTCGCGGGGGGGGCACAGATACGCAGTATTTT,CASSRRGGGTDTQYF
TRBJ2-6,-,TRBV5-1,-,TGCGCCAGCAGCTTGGATTCTGGGGCCAACGTCCTGACTTTC,CASSLDSGANVLTF
TRBJ1-3,once,TRBV6-5,-,TGTGCCAGCAGCCCCTACTCTGGAAACACCATATATTTT,CASSPYSGNTIYF
TRBJ1-5,once,TRBV5-3,TRBD1,TGTGCCAGAAGCTTTGGACAGGCTTATAGCAATCAGCCCCAGCATTTT,CARSFGQAYSNQPQHF
TRBJ2-1,-,TRBV4-1,-,TGCGCCAGCAGCCAAGATAGCCCCCAGCTGAAACCTTACAATGAGCAGTTCTTC,CASSQDSPQLKPYNEQFF
TRBJ1-1,-,TRBV5-1,-,TGCGCCAGCAGCTTACAGGGAATGAACACTGAAGCTTTCTTT,CASSLQGMNTEAFF